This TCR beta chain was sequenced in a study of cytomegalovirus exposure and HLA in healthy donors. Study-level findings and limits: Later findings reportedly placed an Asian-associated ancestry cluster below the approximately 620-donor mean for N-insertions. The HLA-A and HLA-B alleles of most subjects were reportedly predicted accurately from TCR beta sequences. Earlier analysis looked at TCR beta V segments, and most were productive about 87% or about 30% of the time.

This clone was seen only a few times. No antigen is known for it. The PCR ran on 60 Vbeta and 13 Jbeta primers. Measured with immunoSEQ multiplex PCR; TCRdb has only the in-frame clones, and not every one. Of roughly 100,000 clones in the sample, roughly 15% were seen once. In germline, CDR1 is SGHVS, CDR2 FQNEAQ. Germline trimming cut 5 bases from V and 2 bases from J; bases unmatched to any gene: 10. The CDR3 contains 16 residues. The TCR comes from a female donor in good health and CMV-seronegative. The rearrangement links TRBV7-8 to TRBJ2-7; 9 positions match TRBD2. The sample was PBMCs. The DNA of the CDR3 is TGTGCCAGCAGCCCGCTGGGGGGCGGGGGGGCCTACGAGCAGTACTTC. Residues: CASSPLGGGGAYEQYF.